The 31 T cell receptor beta chains given below trace back to one sample, sequenced in a study of blood T cell repertoires in COVID-19 (dated by TCRdb to the early 2020s). The library was made by the immunoSEQ multiplex PCR assay. TCRdb re-hosts the immuneACCESS table, in-frame sequences only. Its copies lack some clones; in the studies checked, an unresolved V gene accounts for under half of them, and the cause for the rest is not known. Recorded for this sample are over 150,000 clones; 70% to 90% of them occurred a single time. The top ten constitute more than 0.85% of the sample. Material for sequencing was peripheral blood. The source is a man between 40 and 49 years old with acute or convalescent COVID-19.

In its sample, this clone was seen a few times. V gene TRBV30 combines with J gene TRBJ1-3; D may be TRBD1 (6 bases). From germline, CDR1 is GTSNPN and CDR2 SVGIG (reference sequence). Trimming took off 7 bases at V and 3 bases at J, with 13 bases between the two ends. This CDR3 is built from 13 residues. CDR3 amino acids: CASLQGNGNTIYF. The CDR3 DNA follows: TGTGCCTCGTTACAGGGTAATGGAAACACCATATATTTT.

Remarks on this clone: A much larger clonotype is one base distant, so this may be a read error. J is TRBJ1-2 and V is TRBV7-2; D call uncertain. The CDR3 covers 13 residues. Trimming shortened V by 5 bases and J by 1 base, and 8 bases separated the two germline ends. Germline loops: CDR1 SGHTA, CDR2 FQGNSA. The CDR3 sequence is CASSTDFNYGYTF. The DNA of the CDR3 is TGTGCCAGCAGCACGGACTTTAACTATGGCTACACCTTC.

The chain carries TRBV18 and TRBJ2-1; D call uncertain. Germline V gives CDR1 KGHSH, CDR2 LQKENI. Trimming pared 6 bases from V and 0 bases from J, leaving 15 bases between. The CDR3 totals 16 residues. The CDR3 DNA sequence: TGTGCCAGCTCGTCGTTTGGCCCTAGCTCCTACAATGAGCAGTTCTTC. It is translated as CASSSFGPSSYNEQFF.

At least ten counts were recorded for this clone. This sequence joins TRBV6-5 and TRBJ1-1, with 10 positions matching TRBD1. The CDR3 contains 14 residues. Germline V gene sequence: CDR1 MNHEY, CDR2 SVGAGI. V lost 11 bases, J lost 7 bases, and 13 bases stayed unmatched. The DNA for the CDR3 is TGTGCCTCCTCCATAGGGACAGGGGCCGGTGAAGCTTTCTTT. As protein: CASSIGTGAGEAFF.

This clone was recorded once. The chain employs TRBV6-4 and TRBJ1-5; D call uncertain. CDR3 length: 14 residues. The germline gives CDR1 MRHNA, CDR2 SNTAGT. With 4 bases removed from V and 0 bases from J, the gap between germline ends came to 7 bases. The CDR3, as DNA: TGTGCCAGCAGTGCAGGATATAGCAATCAGCCCCAGCATTTT. Its protein is CASSAGYSNQPQHF.

The chain couples TRBV7-2 to TRBJ1-1; 8 nucleotides line up with TRBD1. CDR1 is SGHTA, CDR2 FQGNSA, per germline. CDR3 length: 16 residues. With 3 bases clipped from V and 5 bases from J, the junction kept 11 bases outside the gene matches. The CDR3 DNA reads as TGTGCCAGCAGCTTGGAGGGGACAGGCCTGGGGACTGAAGCTTTCTTT. Translating gives CASSLEGTGLGTEAFF.

J is TRBJ2-7 and V is TRBV5-4; TRBD1 might be the D (6 bases). V was trimmed by 5 bases and J by 4 bases, leaving 19 bases between them. CDR3 length equals 15 residues. CDR1 SGHNT and CDR2 YYREEE come from the germline V gene (reference sequence). CDR3 coding DNA: TGTGCCAGCAGTCAACAAGGGGGTTACCGTTACGAGCAGTACTTC. Its translation: CASSQQGGYRYEQYF.

This rearrangement joins TRBV19 to TRBJ2-3; D not certain. Germline assignment: CDR1 LNHDA and CDR2 SQIVND (reference sequence). V gave up 3 bases and J gave up 2 bases, with 9 bases separating them. The CDR3 consists of 14 residues. The CDR3 spells CASSIIALTDTQYF. CDR3 DNA sequence: TGTGCCAGTAGTATTATTGCACTCACAGATACGCAGTATTTT.

The chain combines TRBV10-1 with TRBJ2-7, with a tentative D call TRBD1 (6 bases). Germline CDR1 is WNHNN and CDR2 is SYGVQD (reference sequence). Trimming shortened V by 0 bases and J by 4 bases, and 7 bases separated the two germline ends. CDR3 size: 13 residues. The CDR3 protein is CASSESGQYEQYF. The CDR3 coding sequence is TGCGCCAGCAGTGAGTCGGGACAATACGAGCAGTACTTC.

The chain joins TRBV9 to TRBJ2-2; 7 bases agree with TRBD2. The V and J ends lost 3 bases and 1 base, in that order; junction bases with no gene match: 12. The CDR3 sequence is 18 residues long. Germline values: CDR1 SGDLS, CDR2 YYNGEE. CDR3 sequence reads: CASSAYPVGGGNTGELFF. In nucleotides, the CDR3 is TGTGCCAGCAGCGCGTATCCCGTGGGCGGGGGGAACACCGGGGAGCTGTTTTTT.

V and J are TRBV3-1 (or the pseudogene TRBV3-2) and TRBJ2-2; D is possibly TRBD1 (6 bases). V lost 1 base to trimming and J lost 7 bases, with 13 bases between them. This CDR3 comprises 15 residues. Germline assignment: CDR1 LGHDT and CDR2 YNNKEL (reference sequence). The CDR3 sequence: CASSQGYRDVGELFF. DNA of the CDR3: TGTGCCAGCAGCCAAGGATACAGGGATGTCGGGGAGCTGTTTTTT.

The rearrangement joins TRBV6-5 to TRBJ2-1; D is undetermined. The CDR3 spans 12 residues. CDR1 MNHEY and CDR2 SVGAGI come from the germline V gene. The germline V and J ends were trimmed by 5 bases and 8 bases, with 10 bases remaining between them. The CDR3 protein is CASSLTGDEQFF. As DNA, the CDR3 is TGTGCCAGCAGTCTTACGGGTGATGAGCAGTTCTTC.

The rearrangement links TRBV7-2 to TRBJ1-6; D may be TRBD1 (6 bases). This CDR3 has 14 residues. Germline V gives CDR1 SGHTA, CDR2 FQGNSA. V gave up 2 bases and J gave up 13 bases, with 15 bases separating them. CDR3 sequence: CASSLIQGIMPLHF. The DNA for the CDR3 is TGTGCCAGCAGCTTAATACAGGGAATTATGCCCCTCCACTTT.

The chain uses TRBV7-3 and TRBJ2-1; tentatively, D is TRBD2 (5 bases). The CDR3 runs 13 residues. Deletions cut 6 bases from V and 8 bases from J, with 14 bases between. Germline CDR1 reads SGHTA; CDR2 reads FQGTGA. CDR3 in DNA: TGTGCCAGCAGTACGGGGAACATCGATGAGCAGTTCTTC. Translation gives CASSTGNIDEQFF.

The rearrangement uses TRBV3-1 (or the pseudogene TRBV3-2) and TRBJ1-6; D remains unclear. CDR3 length: 12 residues. With 1 base removed from V and 13 bases from J, the gap between germline ends came to 8 bases. In germline, CDR1 is LGHDT, CDR2 YNNKEL (reference sequence). The CDR3 DNA reads TGTGCCAGCAGCCAAGGAGTCACTCCCCTCCACTTT. It specifies CASSQGVTPLHF.

This rearrangement joins TRBV6-5 to TRBJ2-3; TRBD1 matches at 8 bases. The germline gives CDR1 MNHEY, CDR2 SVGAGI. The CDR3 is made up of 13 amino acids. After removal of 6 bases from V and 3 bases from J, the junction contained 2 bases not matched to a gene. CDR3 DNA: TGTGCCAGCAGGCAGGGGGCAACAGATACGCAGTATTTT. It specifies CASRQGATDTQYF.

This sequence joins TRBV7-2 and TRBJ2-7, with 10 bases fitting TRBD1. Germline V gene lookup returns CDR1 SGHTA and CDR2 FQGNSA. CDR3 length equals 14 residues. V lost 4 bases, J lost 2 bases, and 2 bases stayed unmatched. CDR3 amino acids: CASSSGTGAYEQYF. CDR3 sequence (DNA): TGTGCCAGCAGCTCCGGGACAGGGGCCTACGAGCAGTACTTC.

V usage is TRBV5-1 and J usage is TRBJ2-2; tentatively, D is TRBD1 (6 bases). This CDR3 spans 15 amino acids. Trimming stripped 4 bases from V and 5 bases from J, with 15 bases between. Germline CDR1 is SGHRS and CDR2 is YFSETQ. CDR3 loop: CASSTGRDRTGELFF. CDR3 coding DNA: TGCGCCAGCAGCACCGGACGAGACAGGACCGGGGAGCTGTTTTTT. The entire variable domain, with the rest obtained from reference TRBV5-1 and TRBJ2-2, is as follows: KAGVTQTPRYLIKTRGQQVTLSCSPISGHRSVSWYQQTPGQGLQFLFEYFSETQRNKGNFPGRFSGRQFSNSRSEMNVSTLELGDSALYLCASSTGRDRTGELFFGEGSRLTVL.

Only one count was recorded for this clone. This chain connects TRBV4-2 to TRBJ2-7; TRBD1 matches 8 bases. Germline V gene data show CDR1 as LGHNA and CDR2 as YNFKEQ. Losses at the gene ends were 3 bases for V and 7 bases for J; bases not matched to a gene: 11. This CDR3 is 15 amino acids long. The CDR3 reads CASSQGTGALVEQYF. DNA of the CDR3: TGTGCCAGCAGCCAGGGGACAGGAGCCCTAGTAGAGCAGTACTTC.

V and J are TRBV5-1 and TRBJ2-5; 12 nucleotides line up with TRBD2. This CDR3 is 16 amino acids long. V trimming: 4 bases; J trimming: 8 bases; junction bases outside the gene matches: 12. The germline CDR1 and CDR2 sequences are SGHRS and YFSETQ. The CDR3 here is CASSPRLAGDLDTQYF. The CDR3 nucleotides read TGCGCCAGCAGCCCCCGACTAGCGGGGGACCTAGATACCCAGTACTTC.

V is TRBV24-1 and J is TRBJ1-2, with a possible D match to TRBD1 (6 bases). The CDR3 covers 14 residues. Germline-derived CDR1 and CDR2 are KGHDR and SFDVKD. V was cut by 5 bases and J by 7 bases, with 16 bases left in between. The CDR3 DNA reads TGTGCCACCAGTGGGTTCGGCAGGGGCTCTGGCTACACCTTC. It encodes CATSGFGRGSGYTF.

The V call is TRBV24-1, the J call TRBJ1-5; 9 bases match TRBD1. V gave up 6 bases and J gave up 4 bases; unmatched junction bases: 3. CDR3 size: 14 residues. Germline lookup yields CDR1 KGHDR and CDR2 SFDVKD. The DNA for the CDR3 is TGTGCCACCAGTTCGGGACAGGGAAATCAGCCCCAGCATTTT. Translation: CATSSGQGNQPQHF.

The CDR3 sequence is CASSSRTGREDTQYF. DNA of the CDR3: TGCGCCAGCAGCTCGCGGACAGGGAGGGAAGATACGCAGTATTTT. V and J are TRBV5-1 and TRBJ2-3; the D gene is possibly TRBD1 (8 bases). This CDR3 comprises 15 residues. CDR1 is SGHRS, CDR2 YFSETQ, per germline. Trimming left V 3 bases short and J 5 bases short, with 16 bases between. Full variable domain (rest looked up from reference TRBV5-1 and TRBJ2-3): KAGVTQTPRYLIKTRGQQVTLSCSPISGHRSVSWYQQTPGQGLQFLFEYFSETQRNKGNFPGRFSGRQFSNSRSEMNVSTLELGDSALYLCASSSRTGREDTQYFGPGTRLTVL.

The V and J genes are TRBV5-8 and TRBJ2-5; 9 nucleotides line up with TRBD1. V lost 7 bases, J lost 5 bases, and 9 bases stayed unmatched. Germline V lookup: CDR1 SGHTS, CDR2 YDEGEE. The CDR3 has 14 residues. The CDR3 DNA follows: TGTGCCAGCGGAGGGACAGGGATGAGGGAGACCCAGTACTTC. As protein: CASGGTGMRETQYF.

This chain links TRBV6-4 with TRBJ2-7; 7 bases match TRBD1. Germline V gene lookup returns CDR1 MRHNA and CDR2 SNTAGT. The CDR3 totals 17 residues. V lost 3 bases to trimming and J lost 0 bases; unmatched junction nucleotides: 11. CDR3 DNA: TGTGCCAGCAGTGAGGCCCCCGTTGACAGGGACTCCTACGAGCAGTACTTC. Protein product: CASSEAPVDRDSYEQYF.

A single count supports this clone. The rearrangement uses TRBV7-8 and TRBJ2-7, with D perhaps matching TRBD2 (5 bases). The CDR3 extends over 13 amino acids. V dropped 2 bases and J dropped 6 bases, with 11 bases sitting between them. Germline V gene data show CDR1 as SGHVS and CDR2 as FQNEAQ. The DNA for the CDR3 is TGTGCCAGCAGCTTACCGAGGGCGGGCGAGCAGTACTTC. Its protein is CASSLPRAGEQYF.

The chain carries TRBV24-1 and TRBJ1-1; 9 bases map to TRBD1. Germline V CDR1 and CDR2: KGHDR, SFDVKD. V lost 4 bases and J lost 6; bases outside the gene matches: 5. The CDR3 runs to 14 residues. This CDR3 reads CATSEQGAGAEAFF. Here the CDR3 DNA reads TGTGCCACCAGTGAACAGGGGGCGGGGGCTGAAGCTTTCTTT.

V usage is TRBV7-9 and J usage is TRBJ1-2; 9 bases are shared with TRBD1. V dropped 1 base and J dropped 5; count of bases not matched to a gene: 8. From germline, CDR1 is SEHNR and CDR2 FQNEAQ (reference sequence). CDR3 length: 16 amino acids. The CDR3 nucleotides are TGTGCCAGCAGCTTAGGGACAGGGGTTGCACAGTATGGCTACACCTTC. It is translated as CASSLGTGVAQYGYTF.

The chain combines TRBV6-5 with TRBJ2-7; D is perhaps TRBD1 (6 bases). The CDR3 runs 15 residues. The germline CDR1 and CDR2 sequences are MNHEY and SVGAGI. Trimming took off 6 bases at V and 2 bases at J, with 17 bases between the two ends. CDR3 residues: CASSRHRADPYEQYF. CDR3 in DNA: TGTGCCAGCAGCCGACACAGGGCTGACCCCTACGAGCAGTACTTC.

The chain employs TRBV11-3 and TRBJ2-5, with 9 bases fitting TRBD2. Germline assignment: CDR1 SGHNT and CDR2 YENEEA. The ends lost 5 bases at V and 4 bases at J; junction bases unmatched: 8. The CDR3 extends over 15 amino acids. The CDR3 here is CASSPSRGGRETQYF. In DNA form, the CDR3 reads TGTGCCAGCAGCCCCTCGCGGGGGGGGCGAGAGACCCAGTACTTC. The complete variable domain, with remaining parts taken from reference TRBV11-3 and TRBJ2-5, reads EAGVVQSPRYKIIEKKQPVAFWCNPISGHNTLYWYLQNLGQGPELLIRYENEEAVDDSQLPKDRFSAERLKGVDSTLKIQPAELGDSAVYLCASSPSRGGRETQYFGPGTRLLVL.

The gene calls are TRBV2 and TRBJ1-1; 12 positions match TRBD1. From germline, CDR1 is SNHLY and CDR2 FYNNEI. The CDR3 spans 16 residues. V lost 1 base to trimming and J lost 3 bases; unmatched junction nucleotides: 3. The chain's CDR3 is CASSEGRDRGHTEAFF. The CDR3 bases are TGTGCCAGCAGTGAAGGCCGGGACAGGGGGCACACTGAAGCTTTCTTT.